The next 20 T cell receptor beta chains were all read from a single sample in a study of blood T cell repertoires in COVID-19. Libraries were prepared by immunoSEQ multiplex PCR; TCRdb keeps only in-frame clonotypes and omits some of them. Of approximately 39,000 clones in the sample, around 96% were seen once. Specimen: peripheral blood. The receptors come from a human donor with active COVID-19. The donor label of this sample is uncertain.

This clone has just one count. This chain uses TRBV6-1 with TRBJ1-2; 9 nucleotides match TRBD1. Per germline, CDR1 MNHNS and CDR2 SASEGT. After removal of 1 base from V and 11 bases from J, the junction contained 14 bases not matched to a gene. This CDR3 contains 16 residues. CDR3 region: CASSEEIGDRGSGYTF. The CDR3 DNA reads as TGTGCCAGCAGTGAAGAGATCGGTGACAGGGGGTCAGGGTACACCTTC.

The CDR3 DNA reads TGTGCCAGCAGTGAAGAGCGGTACACCGGGGAGCTGTTTTTT. It codes for CASSEERYTGELFF. The chain employs TRBV6-1 and TRBJ2-2, with D tentatively TRBD2 (5 bases). Looked up from germline, CDR1 is MNHNS and CDR2 is SASEGT. The CDR3 spans 14 residues. The V end was cut by 1 base, the J end by 3 bases, with 6 bases between.

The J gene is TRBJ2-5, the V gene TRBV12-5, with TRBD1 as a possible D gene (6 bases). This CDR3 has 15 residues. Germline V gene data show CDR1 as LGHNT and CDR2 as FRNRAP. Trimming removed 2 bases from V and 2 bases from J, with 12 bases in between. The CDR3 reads CASGLLGRGQETQYF. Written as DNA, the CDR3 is TGTGCTAGTGGTTTGCTAGGCAGGGGACAAGAGACCCAGTACTTC.

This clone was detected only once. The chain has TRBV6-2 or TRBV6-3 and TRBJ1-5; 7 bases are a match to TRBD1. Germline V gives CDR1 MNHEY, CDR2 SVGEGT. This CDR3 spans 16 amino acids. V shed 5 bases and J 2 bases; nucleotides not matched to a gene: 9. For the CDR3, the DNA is TGTGCCAGCAGTGGCAAGGGGGCCGCGGGCAATCAGCCCCAGCATTTT. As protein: CASSGKGAAGNQPQHF.

CDR3 nucleotides: TGCGCCAGCAGCCAAGAAAAGGGGGACGGTTCACCCCTCCACTTT. It translates to CASSQEKGDGSPLHF. The V call is TRBV4-3, the J call TRBJ1-6; D is perhaps TRBD1 (6 bases). Per the germline V gene, CDR1 is LGHNA and CDR2 is YSLEER. Between the trimmed V and J ends, which lost 0 bases and 9 bases, there was a span of 12 bases. The CDR3 is 15 residues long.

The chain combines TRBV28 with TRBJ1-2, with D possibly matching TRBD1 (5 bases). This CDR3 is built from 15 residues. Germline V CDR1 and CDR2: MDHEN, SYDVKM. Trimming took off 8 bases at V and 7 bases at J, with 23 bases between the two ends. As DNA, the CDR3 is TGTGCCAGCTTACTCCGCAGCCGGGGGAGGGGTGGCTACACCTTC. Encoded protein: CASLLRSRGRGGYTF.

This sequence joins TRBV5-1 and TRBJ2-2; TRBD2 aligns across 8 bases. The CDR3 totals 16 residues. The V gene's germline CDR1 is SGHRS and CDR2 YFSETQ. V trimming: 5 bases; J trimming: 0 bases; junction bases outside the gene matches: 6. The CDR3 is CASRSAGGANTGELFF. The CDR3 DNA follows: TGCGCCAGCAGATCTGCGGGAGGCGCGAACACCGGGGAGCTGTTTTTT. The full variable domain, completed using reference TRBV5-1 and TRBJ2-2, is KAGVTQTPRYLIKTRGQQVTLSCSPISGHRSVSWYQQTPGQGLQFLFEYFSETQRNKGNFPGRFSGRQFSNSRSEMNVSTLELGDSALYLCASRSAGGANTGELFFGEGSRLTVL.

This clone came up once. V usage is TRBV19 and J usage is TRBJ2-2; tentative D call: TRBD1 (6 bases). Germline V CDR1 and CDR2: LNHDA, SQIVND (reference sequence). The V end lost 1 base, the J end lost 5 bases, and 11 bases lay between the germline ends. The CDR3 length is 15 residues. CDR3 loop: CASSIVGTLTGELFF. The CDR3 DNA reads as TGTGCCAGTAGTATAGTCGGGACACTTACCGGGGAGCTGTTTTTT.

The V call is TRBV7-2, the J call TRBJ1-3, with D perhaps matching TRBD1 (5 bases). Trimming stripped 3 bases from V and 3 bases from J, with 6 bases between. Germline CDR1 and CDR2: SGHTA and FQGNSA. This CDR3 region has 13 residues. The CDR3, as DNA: TGTGCCAGCAGCTTCGACAGTGGAAACACCATATATTTT. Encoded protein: CASSFDSGNTIYF.

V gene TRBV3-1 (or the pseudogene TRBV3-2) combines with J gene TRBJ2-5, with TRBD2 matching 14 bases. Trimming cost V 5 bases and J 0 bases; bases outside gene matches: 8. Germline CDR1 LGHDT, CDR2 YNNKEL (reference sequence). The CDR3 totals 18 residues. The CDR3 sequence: CASSKGTSGGAYQETQYF. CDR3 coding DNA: TGTGCCAGCAGCAAGGGGACTAGCGGGGGCGCATACCAAGAGACCCAGTACTTC.

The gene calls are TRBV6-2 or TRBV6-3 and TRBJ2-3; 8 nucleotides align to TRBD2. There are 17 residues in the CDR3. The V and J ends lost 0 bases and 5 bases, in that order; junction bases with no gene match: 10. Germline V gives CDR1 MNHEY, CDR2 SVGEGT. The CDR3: CASSYSQLADIRDTQYF. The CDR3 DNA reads TGTGCCAGCAGTTACTCCCAACTAGCGGACATTAGAGATACGCAGTATTTT.

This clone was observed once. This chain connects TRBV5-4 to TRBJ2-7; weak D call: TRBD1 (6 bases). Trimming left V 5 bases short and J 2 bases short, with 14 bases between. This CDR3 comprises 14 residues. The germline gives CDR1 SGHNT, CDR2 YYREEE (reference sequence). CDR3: CASRPWGQTYEQYF. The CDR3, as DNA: TGTGCCAGCAGACCTTGGGGACAAACCTACGAGCAGTACTTC.

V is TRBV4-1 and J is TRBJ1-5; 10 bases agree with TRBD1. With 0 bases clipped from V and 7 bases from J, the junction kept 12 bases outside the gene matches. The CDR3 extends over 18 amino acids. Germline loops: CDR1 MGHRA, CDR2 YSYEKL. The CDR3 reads CASSQELPGQGLKQPQHF. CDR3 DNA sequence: TGCGCCAGCAGCCAAGAGCTGCCGGGACAGGGGCTTAAGCAGCCCCAGCATTTT.

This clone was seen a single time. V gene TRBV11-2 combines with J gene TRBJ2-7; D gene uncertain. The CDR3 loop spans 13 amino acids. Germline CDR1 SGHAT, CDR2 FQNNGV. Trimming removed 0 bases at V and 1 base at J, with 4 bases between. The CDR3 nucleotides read TGTGCCAGCAGCTTAGACACATCCTACGAGCAGTACTTC. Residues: CASSLDTSYEQYF.

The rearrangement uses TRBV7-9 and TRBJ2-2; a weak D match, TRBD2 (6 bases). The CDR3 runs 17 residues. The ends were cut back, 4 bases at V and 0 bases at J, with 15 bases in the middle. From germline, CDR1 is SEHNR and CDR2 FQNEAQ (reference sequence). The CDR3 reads CASSSPPGLSNTGELFF. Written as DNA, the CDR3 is TGTGCCAGCAGCTCCCCTCCCGGACTATCGAACACCGGGGAGCTGTTTTTT.

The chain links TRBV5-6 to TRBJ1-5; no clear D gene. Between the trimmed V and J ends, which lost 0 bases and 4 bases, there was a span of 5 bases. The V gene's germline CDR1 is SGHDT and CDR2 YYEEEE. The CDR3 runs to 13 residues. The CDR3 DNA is TGTGCCAGCAGCTTGGCCGTTAATCAGCCCCAGCATTTT. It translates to CASSLAVNQPQHF.

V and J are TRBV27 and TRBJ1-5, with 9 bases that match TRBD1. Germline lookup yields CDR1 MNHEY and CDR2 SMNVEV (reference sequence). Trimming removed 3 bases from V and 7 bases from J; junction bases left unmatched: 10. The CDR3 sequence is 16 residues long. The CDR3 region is CASSLRRDRVTQPQHF. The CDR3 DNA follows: TGTGCCAGCAGTTTGAGGCGGGACAGGGTAACCCAGCCCCAGCATTTT.

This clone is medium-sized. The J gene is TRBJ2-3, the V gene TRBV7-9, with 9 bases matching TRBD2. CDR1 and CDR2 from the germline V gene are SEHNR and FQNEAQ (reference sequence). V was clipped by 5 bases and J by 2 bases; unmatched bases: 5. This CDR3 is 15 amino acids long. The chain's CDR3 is CASSVLAGDTDTQYF. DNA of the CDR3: TGTGCCAGCAGCGTCTTAGCGGGGGACACAGATACGCAGTATTTT.

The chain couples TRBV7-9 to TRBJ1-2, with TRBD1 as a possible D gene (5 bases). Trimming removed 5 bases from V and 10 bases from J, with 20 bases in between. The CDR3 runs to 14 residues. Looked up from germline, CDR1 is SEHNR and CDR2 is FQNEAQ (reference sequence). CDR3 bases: TGTGCCAGCAGCCCAGAAAGGACATCTAGGGTCTACACCTTC. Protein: CASSPERTSRVYTF.

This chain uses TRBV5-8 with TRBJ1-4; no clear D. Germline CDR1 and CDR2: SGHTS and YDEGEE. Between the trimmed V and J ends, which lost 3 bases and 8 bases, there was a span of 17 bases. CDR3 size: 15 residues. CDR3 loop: CASSSIGGNWEKLFF. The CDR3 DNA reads TGTGCCAGCAGCTCCATTGGAGGGAATTGGGAAAAACTGTTTTTT.